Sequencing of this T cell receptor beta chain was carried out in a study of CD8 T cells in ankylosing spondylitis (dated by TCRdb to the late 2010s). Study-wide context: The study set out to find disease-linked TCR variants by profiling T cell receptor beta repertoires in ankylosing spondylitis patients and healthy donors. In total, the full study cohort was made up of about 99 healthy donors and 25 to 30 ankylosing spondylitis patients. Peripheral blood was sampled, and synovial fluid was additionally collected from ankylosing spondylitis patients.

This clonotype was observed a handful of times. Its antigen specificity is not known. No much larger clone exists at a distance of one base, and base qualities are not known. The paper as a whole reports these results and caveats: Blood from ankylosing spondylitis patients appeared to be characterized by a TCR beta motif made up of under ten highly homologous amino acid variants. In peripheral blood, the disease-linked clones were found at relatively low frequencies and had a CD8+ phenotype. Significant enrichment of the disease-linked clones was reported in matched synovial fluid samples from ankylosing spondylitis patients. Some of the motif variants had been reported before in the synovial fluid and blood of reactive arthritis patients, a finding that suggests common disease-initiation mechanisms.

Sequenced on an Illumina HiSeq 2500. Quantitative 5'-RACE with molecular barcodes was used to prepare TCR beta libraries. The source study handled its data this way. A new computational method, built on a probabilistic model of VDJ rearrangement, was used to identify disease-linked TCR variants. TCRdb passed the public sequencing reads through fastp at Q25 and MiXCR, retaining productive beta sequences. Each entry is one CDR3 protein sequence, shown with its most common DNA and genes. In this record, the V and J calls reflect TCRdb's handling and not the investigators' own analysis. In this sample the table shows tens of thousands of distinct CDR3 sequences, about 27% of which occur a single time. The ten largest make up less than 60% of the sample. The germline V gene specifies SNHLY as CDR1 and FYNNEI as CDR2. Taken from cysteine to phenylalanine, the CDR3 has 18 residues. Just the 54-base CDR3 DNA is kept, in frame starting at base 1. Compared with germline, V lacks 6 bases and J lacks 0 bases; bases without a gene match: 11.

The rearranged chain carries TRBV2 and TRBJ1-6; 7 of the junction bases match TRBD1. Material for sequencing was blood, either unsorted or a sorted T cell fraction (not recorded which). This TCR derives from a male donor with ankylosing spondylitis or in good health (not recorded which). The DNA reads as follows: TGTGCCAGCAGGATGACAGGGACAACCAGCTCCTATAATTCACCCCTCCACTTT. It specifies CASRMTGTTSSYNSPLHF.